This TCR beta chain was captured in a study of cytotoxic CD8 clonotypes in ibrutinib-treated CLL. Overall study: The subjects consisted of approximately twelve relapsed/refractory and roughly 15 treatment-naive individuals, with 17 IGHV unmutated. Partial response occurred in roughly 25 patients and complete response in 2; at median approximately 70 months, roughly 15 remained remitted and some 12 progressed. Regarding the study as a whole: Elevated clonality accompanied ibrutinib response, with a return toward baseline values at progression.

The CDR3 loop spans 15 amino acids. J gave up 5 bases and V 1 base, and 0 bases lay outside the gene matches. CDR1 LGHNA and CDR2 YSLEER come from the germline V gene. Genomic DNA for TCR beta libraries, around 2 micrograms, came from cryopreserved PBMCs. Using immunoSEQ multiplex PCR, the repertoire was profiled, and TCRdb retains in-frame clones only, with some absent. The sample includes 19,000 or so clones, 81% of them seen just once. With respect to this clone: The antigen is undetermined.

This chain joins TRBV4-3 and TRBJ2-5; the match to TRBD2 covers 14 bases. Material: PBMCs, obtained before ibrutinib treatment. This receptor was identified in a human donor with chronic lymphocytic leukemia. The chain's CDR3 is CASSQGTSGGETQYF. The DNA for the CDR3 is TGCGCCAGCAGCCAAGGGACTAGCGGGGGGGAGACCCAGTACTTC.